The present T cell receptor (beta chain) was sequenced within a study of shared clonotypes between healthy human individuals. General study findings and limits: Among non-shared clonotypes, generation probabilities were lower than among those shared by all four donors.

The donors, all of them Caucasian adults, lived in Nashville, Tennessee. CD4+ cells were split into CD45RA+ naive and CD45RA-negative memory subsets. The protocol was immunoSEQ multiplex PCR, while the TCRdb copy is restricted to in-frame clones and leaves out a portion. The sample has about 1.4 million clones, around 97% seen once. On this clone itself: Its antigen is currently unknown.

Germline V gene data show CDR1 as ENHRY and CDR2 as SYGVKD. This CDR3 comprises 15 residues. Trimming left V 0 bases short and J 0 bases short, with 6 bases between. This receptor was identified in a young man in good health. The genes are TRBV10-3 and TRBJ1-3; D is uncertain. Sequencing used naive CD4+ T cells sorted from blood. Documented subset: CD45RA+ positively selected. CDR3 nucleotide sequence: TGTGCCATCAGTGAGTCGTACAGCTCTGGAAACACCATATATTTT. Translation gives CAISESYSSGNTIYF.